This entry lists 3 T cell receptor beta chains sequenced from one sample in a study of blood T cell repertoires in COVID-19 (dated by TCRdb to the early 2020s). Library preparation used the immunoSEQ multiplex PCR assay. TCRdb took over this immuneACCESS table, retaining in-frame rearrangements with V and J assigned. Such tables are incomplete; in checked studies, under half of the missing clones stem from an unresolved V gene, and the remainder is unexplained. For this sample the table gives about 380,000 clones, of which nearly 90% were detected only once. Of the sample, 6.5% falls within the top ten clones. Sequencing was done on a sample of peripheral blood. These receptors all stem from a man aged 18-30 years with active or convalescent COVID-19.

The J gene is TRBJ2-7, the V gene TRBV3-1 (or the pseudogene TRBV3-2); D unclear. Germline V gene sequence: CDR1 LGHDT, CDR2 YNNKEL (reference sequence). The ends were cut back, 3 bases at V and 5 bases at J, with 8 bases in the middle. This CDR3 comprises 12 residues. As DNA, the CDR3 is TGTGCCAGCAGCCATGCCTTAGACGAGCAGTACTTC. The encoded protein is CASSHALDEQYF.

The CDR3 DNA sequence: TGTGCCAGCGCCGCGTTAGATGAAAAACTGTTTTTT. This gives the protein CASAALDEKLFF. This chain uses TRBV12-3 or TRBV12-4 with TRBJ1-4; no reliable D call. V gave up 8 bases and J gave up 6 bases, with 10 bases separating them. The CDR3 covers 12 residues.

The J gene is TRBJ2-2, the V gene TRBV29-1; 7 nucleotides match TRBD2. Per the germline V gene, CDR1 is SQVTM and CDR2 is ANQGSEA. The CDR3 consists of 15 residues. With 4 bases clipped from V and 8 bases from J, the junction kept 13 bases outside the gene matches. This CDR3 reads CSVGRVAGVTGELFF. The DNA of the CDR3 is TGCAGCGTTGGGCGGGTTGCGGGAGTGACTGGGGAGCTGTTTTTT.